The 20 T cell receptor beta chains in this list originate from one sample, sequenced in a study of cytomegalovirus exposure and HLA in healthy donors. 60 Vbeta and 13 Jbeta primers were used in PCR. Profiling relied on immunoSEQ multiplex PCR, and the TCRdb table lists in-frame clones only, not all of them. Of 150,000 to 200,000 clones listed, about 72% are singletons. Sequencing was done on a sample of PBMCs. Receptor source: a girl under 18 in good health and CMV-seronegative.

The chain combines TRBV27 with TRBJ1-5, with D tentatively TRBD1 (6 bases). Trimming shortened V by 2 bases and J by 0 bases, and 17 bases separated the two germline ends. Germline V gives CDR1 MNHEY, CDR2 SMNVEV (reference sequence). This CDR3 comprises 18 residues. The CDR3 DNA follows: TGTGCCAGCAGTTTACGTCCCAGGGGACTAAATAGCAATCAGCCCCAGCATTTT. As protein: CASSLRPRGLNSNQPQHF.

This chain links TRBV25-1 with TRBJ2-1; no reliable D call. V was trimmed by 3 bases and J by 10 bases, leaving 4 bases between them. CDR1 is MGHDK, CDR2 SYGVNS, per germline. This CDR3 contains 10 residues. CDR3 loop: CASSDGEQFF. As DNA, the CDR3 is TGTGCCAGCAGTGACGGGGAGCAGTTCTTC.

The CDR3 region is CASSGQAGRGLDSPLHF. CDR3 coding DNA: TGTGCCAGCAGCGGACAGGCGGGCAGGGGGCTGGATTCACCCCTCCACTTT. V and J are TRBV5-4 and TRBJ1-6; 8 bases fit TRBD1. The CDR3 totals 17 residues. Germline V gene lookup returns CDR1 SGHNT and CDR2 YYREEE (reference sequence). J lost 8 bases, V lost 4 bases, and 14 bases had no gene match.

The genes are TRBV19 and TRBJ1-1; D is perhaps TRBD1 (5 bases). With 7 bases removed from V and 1 base from J, the gap between germline ends came to 13 bases. The germline CDR1 and CDR2 sequences are LNHDA and SQIVND (reference sequence). This CDR3 region has 14 residues. The CDR3 bases are TGTGCCAGTATCTTAGACAGACCGAACACTGAAGCTTTCTTT. Translated, it gives CASILDRPNTEAFF. The full variable domain, rest sourced from reference TRBV19 and TRBJ1-1, is DGGITQSPKYLFRKEGQNVTLSCEQNLNHDAMYWYRQDPGQGLRLIYYSQIVNDFQKGDIAEGYSVSREKKESFPLTVTSAQKNPTAFYLCASILDRPNTEAFFGQGTRLTVV.

About this clone itself: Additional DNA sequences in this sample encode the identical CDR3. J is TRBJ1-1 and V is TRBV6-5; no definite D call. This CDR3 spans 14 amino acids. Germline V gene data show CDR1 as MNHEY and CDR2 as SVGAGI. Trimming left V 5 bases short and J 0 bases short, with 10 bases between. This CDR3 reads CASSPLGLNTEAFF. The DNA of the CDR3 is TGTGCCAGCAGTCCCCTAGGCCTGAACACTGAAGCTTTCTTT.

This clone was recorded a few times. This rearrangement joins TRBV5-6 to TRBJ2-5, with 8 positions matching TRBD2. J was trimmed by 1 base and V by 5 bases; bases with no gene match: 7. The CDR3 consists of 15 residues. Germline CDR1 is SGHDT and CDR2 is YYEEEE. CDR3 in amino acids: CASSHDGLAQETQYF. The CDR3 coding sequence is TGTGCCAGCAGTCACGACGGACTAGCCCAAGAGACCCAGTACTTC.

The chain has TRBV19 and TRBJ1-2; 7 positions agree with TRBD1. The CDR3 contains 14 residues. CDR1 and CDR2 from the germline V gene are LNHDA and SQIVND (reference sequence). Losses at the gene ends were 3 bases for V and 5 bases for J; bases not matched to a gene: 6. The CDR3 spells CASSIPSTGYGYTF. The CDR3 coding sequence is TGTGCCAGTAGTATCCCTTCGACAGGGTATGGCTACACCTTC.

J is TRBJ1-5 and V is TRBV21-1; the table's D call TRBD1 went unverified against the DNA. TRBV21-1 is a listed pseudogene. The CDR3 consists of 15 residues. The CDR3 spells CASTLDRTRNQPQHF. In DNA, the CDR3 is TGTGCCAGCACCCTAGACAGGACCCGCAATCAGCCCCAGCATTTT.

This chain connects TRBV4-1 to TRBJ2-7, with D unclear. CDR3 length: 15 residues. Germline CDR1 is MGHRA and CDR2 is YSYEKL. Trimming pared 0 bases from V and 2 bases from J, leaving 11 bases between. CDR3 in amino acids: CASSQDTQQTYEQYF. The CDR3 coding sequence is TGCGCCAGCAGCCAAGATACGCAACAGACCTACGAGCAGTACTTC.

This clone was observed once. J is TRBJ1-2 and V is TRBV6-6; D is ambiguous. Germline CDR1 is MNHNY and CDR2 is SVGAGI (reference sequence). There are 16 residues in the CDR3. The V gene lost 2 bases and the J gene lost 6 bases, with 19 bases spanning the gap. CDR3 sequence: CASSYRPERERNGYTF. The CDR3 nucleotides read TGTGCCAGCAGTTACCGGCCGGAACGAGAGAGGAATGGCTACACCTTC.

This clone was detected a few times. The J gene is TRBJ1-2, the V gene TRBV18; D gene uncertain. With 2 bases removed from V and 8 bases from J, the gap between germline ends came to 9 bases. The CDR3 is 12 residues long. From germline, CDR1 is KGHSH and CDR2 LQKENI. The CDR3 DNA is TGTGCCAGCTCACCAGATGAGCTGGGCTACACCTTC. This sequence encodes CASSPDELGYTF.

The chain uses TRBV5-1 and TRBJ1-2; possible D gene TRBD1, 6 bases. The CDR3 contains 14 residues. V lost 7 bases, J lost 8 bases, and 21 bases lay in between. CDR1 and CDR2 from the germline V gene are SGHRS and YFSETQ. The CDR3 DNA follows: TGCGCCAGCGGAGTTCGGGACACCGGGCACGGCTACACCTTC. It translates to CASGVRDTGHGYTF.

The chain has TRBV6-1 and TRBJ1-3; 7 bases map to TRBD1. This CDR3 is 15 amino acids long. After removal of 5 bases from V and 2 bases from J, the junction contained 6 bases not matched to a gene. Germline CDR1 is MNHNS and CDR2 is SASEGT. This CDR3 reads CASSSGTAAGNTIYF. Written as DNA, the CDR3 is TGTGCCAGCAGTTCCGGGACAGCTGCTGGAAACACCATATATTTT.

This clone was recorded a few times. The rearrangement uses TRBV11-2 and TRBJ1-5; possibly TRBD1 for D (6 bases). In germline, CDR1 is SGHAT, CDR2 FQNNGV. V lost 1 base, J lost 6 bases, and 16 bases lay in between. This CDR3 has 16 amino acids. CDR3 nucleotides: TGTGCCAGCAGCTTAGTAGGGGGGGCGGCGGGTCAGCCCCAGCATTTT. It is translated as CASSLVGGAAGQPQHF.

This clone was counted a single time. The chain has TRBV11-3 and TRBJ2-3; D gene unclear. Germline V gene sequence: CDR1 SGHNT, CDR2 YENEEA. V lost 10 bases and J 0 bases, leaving 11 bases between the germline ends. The CDR3 covers 13 residues. CDR3 bases: TGTGCCACCTCAAGCTCCAGCACAGATACGCAGTATTTT. Protein product: CATSSSSTDTQYF.

The V and J genes are TRBV9 and TRBJ2-1, with 9 bases matching TRBD2. Germline assignment: CDR1 SGDLS and CDR2 YYNGEE. V shed 3 bases and J 7 bases; nucleotides not matched to a gene: 8. This CDR3 has 15 amino acids. In DNA, the CDR3 is TGTGCCAGCAGCGCGGGCGGGGGGGCTGTAAATGAGCAGTTCTTC. It translates to CASSAGGGAVNEQFF.

Only one count was recorded for this clone. This chain connects TRBV18 to TRBJ1-1; tentatively, D is TRBD1 (5 bases). The CDR3 is made up of 15 amino acids. CDR1 and CDR2 (germline): KGHSH, LQKENI. Trimming shortened V by 3 bases and J by 1 base, and 12 bases separated the two germline ends. Here the CDR3 reads CASSPQGPRNTEAFF. The CDR3 DNA reads as TGTGCCAGCTCACCTCAGGGCCCAAGGAACACTGAAGCTTTCTTT.

J is TRBJ2-7 and V is TRBV27, with a tentative D call TRBD1 (6 bases). In germline, CDR1 is MNHEY, CDR2 SMNVEV (reference sequence). V was cut by 3 bases and J by 3 bases, with 15 bases left in between. This CDR3 spans 15 amino acids. CDR3 sequence reads: CASSFDVQGSYEQYF. CDR3 DNA sequence: TGTGCCAGCAGTTTCGATGTACAGGGAAGCTACGAGCAGTACTTC.

The chain carries TRBV27 and TRBJ2-2; a possible D gene is TRBD2 (7 bases). V was shortened by 4 bases and J by 7 bases, with 13 bases between the two germline ends. The CDR3 has 14 residues. Germline values: CDR1 MNHEY, CDR2 SMNVEV (reference sequence). The CDR3 DNA reads as TGTGCCAGCAGTTCCGGGGGGCGAGGCGGGGAGCTGTTTTTT. Protein sequence: CASSSGGRGGELFF.

CDR3 region: CASSPERGISYEQYF. The CDR3 coding sequence is TGTGCCAGCTCACCGGAACGAGGAATATCCTACGAGCAGTACTTC. V usage is TRBV18 and J usage is TRBJ2-7; D uncertain. V dropped 3 bases and J dropped 1 base, with 13 bases sitting between them. Germline values: CDR1 KGHSH, CDR2 LQKENI. The CDR3 has 15 residues.